The rows below give T cell receptor beta chains drawn from one sample of a study of blood T cell repertoires in COVID-19. Sequencing used immunoSEQ multiplex PCR; TCRdb keeps in-frame clones, though not all of them. Seen here are about 95,000 clones, around 86% observed once, and the top ten hold roughly 5%. What was sequenced was peripheral blood. The receptors come from a man in his fifties or sixties with COVID-19, enrolled during active disease. Each CDR3 is given with its conserved first and last residue. The D gene is left open where the match is weak. The size of a clone is reported for some rows only, either as once, few or many, or as a class for expanded clones.

j_call,d_call,v_call,clone_size,cdr3_aa,cdr3_nt
TRBJ2-2,TRBD1,TRBV5-1,once,CASSLEGGTGAGELFF,TGCGCCAGCAGCTTGGAAGGAGGGACAGGGGCCGGGGAGCTGTTTTTT
TRBJ2-1,TRBD1,TRBV13,once,CASSSRDRGRGADDEQFF,TGTGCCAGCAGCTCCCGGGACAGGGGGCGAGGAGCGGACGATGAGCAGTTCTTC
TRBJ2-2,TRBD2,TRBV11-2,once,CASSSRLAAGELFF,TGTGCCAGCAGCTCCCGACTAGCGGCCGGGGAGCTGTTTTTT
TRBJ2-7,.,TRBV7-6,.,CASSLSGGTPREQYF,TGTGCCAGCAGCTTATCTGGGGGGACCCCCCGGGAGCAGTACTTC
TRBJ1-2,.,TRBV29-1,once,CSVAGGAVSGYTF,TGCAGCGTTGCGGGGGGCGCGGTAAGCGGCTACACCTTC
TRBJ2-6,.,TRBV6-1,.,CASSATSRLGAGANVLTF,TGTGCCAGCAGTGCCACTAGCCGCCTTGGGGCTGGGGCCAACGTCCTGACTTTC
TRBJ2-2,TRBD1,TRBV7-2,.,CASSSYRTGWAGELFF,TGTGCCAGCAGCTCCTATAGGACAGGGTGGGCCGGGGAGCTGTTTTTT
TRBJ2-3,TRBD2,TRBV30,.,CAWSIRGGADTQYF,TGTGCCTGGAGTATACGGGGGGGGGCAGATACGCAGTATTTT
TRBJ2-1,TRBD2,TRBV6-4,once,CASSQTSGNYNEQFF,TGTGCCAGCAGCCAGACTAGCGGGAATTACAATGAGCAGTTCTTC
TRBJ2-5,.,TRBV6-5,.,CASSQAAFETQYF,TGTGCCAGCAGCCAGGCCGCGTTCGAGACCCAGTACTTC
TRBJ2-3,.,TRBV7-8,once,CASSPTKDTQYF,TGTGCCAGCAGCCCCACTAAGGATACGCAGTATTTT
TRBJ1-2,.,TRBV11-2,once,CASSLGGRAYGYTF,TGTGCCAGCAGCTTAGGTGGCAGGGCCTATGGCTACACCTTC
TRBJ2-5,.,TRBV11-3,.,CASSLVSGTQETQYF,TGTGCCAGCAGCTTAGTTTCAGGAACCCAAGAGACCCAGTACTTC
TRBJ1-1,.,TRBV15,.,CATSRGDSPEAFF,TGTGCCACCAGCAGAGGAGACAGTCCTGAAGCTTTCTTT
TRBJ2-3,TRBD2,TRBV7-9,.,CASSSAGTSVADTQYF,TGTGCCAGCAGCTCCGCGGGGACTAGCGTCGCAGATACGCAGTATTTT
TRBJ2-7,.,TRBV4-1,.,CASSQDNGHYYEQYF,TGCGCCAGCAGCCAAGACAACGGACACTACTACGAGCAGTACTTC
TRBJ1-1,.,TRBV6-5,.,CASSYSRVITEAFF,TGTGCCAGCAGTTACTCCAGGGTGATCACTGAAGCTTTCTTT
TRBJ1-1,TRBD1,TRBV27,.,CASSLRRTGNTEAFF,TGTGCCAGCAGTTTAAGACGGACAGGGAACACTGAAGCTTTCTTT
TRBJ2-3,.,TRBV5-1,.,CASSRAEKDTQYF,TGCGCCAGCAGCCGAGCCGAGAAAGATACGCAGTATTTT
TRBJ2-1,.,TRBV7-9,.,CASSRWGENYNEQFF,TGTGCCAGCAGCCGGTGGGGGGAAAACTACAATGAGCAGTTCTTC
TRBJ1-2,.,TRBV25-1,.,CASSEWPYGYTF,TGTGCCAGCAGTGAGTGGCCCTATGGCTACACCTTC
TRBJ2-3,TRBD2,TRBV28,.,CASSLPSGSQADTQYF,TGTGCCAGCAGTTTACCTAGCGGGAGTCAGGCAGATACGCAGTATTTT
TRBJ2-3,TRBD1,TRBV5-1,.,CASSYGGTGGFGTQYF,TGCGCCAGCAGCTACGGAGGGACAGGGGGCTTTGGTACGCAGTATTTT
TRBJ1-5,TRBD1,TRBV7-2,.,CASNTRGKPQHF,TGTGCCAGCAACACCAGGGGGAAGCCCCAGCATTTT
TRBJ2-1,.,TRBV4-3,once,CASSQDGTSSYNEQFF,TGCGCCAGCAGCCAAGATGGGACAAGCTCCTACAATGAGCAGTTCTTC
TRBJ2-1,TRBD2,TRBV5-1,once,CASGAGGAGSYNEQFF,TGCGCCAGCGGGGCGGGGGGCGCCGGCTCCTACAATGAGCAGTTCTTC
TRBJ1-1,TRBD1,TRBV3-1/TRBV3-2,.,CASTLLGQGTTEAFF,TGTGCCAGCACCCTCCTCGGACAGGGAACCACTGAAGCTTTCTTT
TRBJ1-3,.,TRBV9,.,CASRTGTSGNTIYF,TGTGCCAGCAGAACCGGGACATCCGGAAACACCATATATTTT
TRBJ2-7,.,TRBV12-5,.,CASGHQDTWYEQYF,TGTGCTAGTGGCCATCAGGACACCTGGTACGAGCAGTACTTC
TRBJ1-2,.,TRBV29-1,.,CSVDRGGQGDGYTF,TGCAGCGTTGATCGGGGGGGGCAGGGCGATGGCTACACCTTC
TRBJ2-7,TRBD2,TRBV28,.,CASSLRGTSYEQYF,TGTGCCAGCAGTTTAAGGGGGACTAGCTACGAGCAGTACTTC
TRBJ2-1,TRBD1,TRBV12-5,.,CASGLLGTGDNEQFF,TGTGCTAGTGGTTTACTCGGGACAGGTGACAATGAGCAGTTCTTC
TRBJ2-5,TRBD2,TRBV7-9,.,CASSPPLRLAGKETQYF,TGTGCCAGCAGCCCCCCCCTAAGGCTAGCGGGGAAAGAGACCCAGTACTTC
TRBJ2-7,.,TRBV6-1,.,CASSDPGSSYEQYF,TGTGCCAGCAGTGATCCTGGGAGCTCCTACGAGCAGTACTTC
TRBJ2-3,TRBD1,TRBV2,.,CASSEERDRGEAENIEGPTDTQYF,TGTGCCAGCAGTGAAGAAAGGGACAGGGGGGAAGCGGAAAACATCGAGGGCCCCACAGATACGCAGTATTTT
TRBJ2-7,.,TRBV10-1,.,CASSEATGLPKYF,TGCGCCAGCAGTGAGGCAACCGGGTTGCCTAAGTACTTC
TRBJ2-5,.,TRBV6-2/TRBV6-3,.,CASTPSSETQYF,TGTGCCAGCACCCCTTCGTCGGAGACCCAGTACTTC
TRBJ2-3,TRBD2,TRBV7-3,.,CASSSSGRDTDTQYF,TGTGCCAGCAGCTCCAGCGGGAGAGACACAGATACGCAGTATTTT
TRBJ1-2,.,TRBV6-2/TRBV6-3,.,CASSPRKGYTF,TGTGCCAGCAGTCCCAGGAAGGGCTACACCTTC
TRBJ2-1,TRBD2,TRBV19,.,CASRLLAGGRNEQFF,TGTGCCAGTAGGCTCTTAGCGGGAGGGCGTAATGAGCAGTTCTTC
TRBJ1-6,.,TRBV2,.,CASSENPPGGSPLHF,TGTGCCAGCAGTGAAAACCCTCCGGGGGGTTCACCCCTCCACTTT
TRBJ1-1,.,TRBV6-4,.,CASSDEKGAEAFF,TGTGCCAGCAGTGACGAAAAGGGGGCTGAAGCTTTCTTT
TRBJ2-1,TRBD1,TRBV30,few,CAWSWGRTGSYNEQFF,TGTGCCTGGAGCTGGGGCCGGACAGGGTCCTACAATGAGCAGTTCTTC
TRBJ1-2,.,TRBV29-1,once,CSPSPGEAGYTF,TGCAGTCCATCGCCCGGGGAGGCGGGCTACACCTTC
TRBJ1-5,TRBD1,TRBV28,.,CASSLTGLYQPQHF,TGTGCCAGCAGCCTGACAGGGCTCTATCAGCCCCAGCATTTT
TRBJ2-1,TRBD2,TRBV19,.,CASSLAWGGYNEQFF,TGTGCCAGTAGCCTAGCCTGGGGGGGCTACAATGAGCAGTTCTTC
TRBJ2-1,.,TRBV11-2,.,CASSLALRDEQFF,TGTGCCAGCAGCTTAGCCCTTAGAGATGAGCAGTTCTTC
TRBJ2-5,TRBD2,TRBV10-2,once,CASSEGLAGETQYF,TGCGCCAGCAGTGAGGGACTAGCGGGGGAGACCCAGTACTTC
TRBJ2-1,TRBD2,TRBV29-1,.,CSVATSGANEQFF,TGCAGCGTTGCGACTAGCGGGGCTAATGAGCAGTTCTTC
TRBJ1-5,TRBD1,TRBV15,.,CATSGRQGAGQPQHF,TGTGCCACCAGCGGAAGACAGGGGGCGGGTCAGCCCCAGCATTTT